Sequencing of this TCR beta chain was carried out in a study of blood T cell repertoires in COVID-19. Study in general: Sites across the United States, Italy and Spain contributed samples from acute and convalescent COVID-19. T cells, B-cell-depleted T cells, or PBMCs provided the cDNA or gDNA that served as material.

Looked up from germline, CDR1 is KGHSH and CDR2 is LQKENI. V was cut by 6 bases and J by 2 bases, with 8 bases left in between. The CDR3 sequence is 13 residues long. Enrolled during active infection, Seattle patients were then followed longitudinally. The authors' processing: Using reference gene primer amplification, nucleated cell counts were estimated. The table came from immunoSEQ multiplex PCR; TCRdb's copy has only in-frame clones and leaves some out. That table supplies the V and J calls and clone size; D and trimming were determined from the DNA. Among 240,000 or so clones listed, around 81% were seen once.

This TCR derives from a woman aged 80 or over with COVID-19, enrolled during active disease. The sample comprised peripheral blood. The chain recombines TRBV18 with TRBJ1-5, with D possibly being TRBD1 (5 bases). The DNA of the CDR3 is TGTGCCAGCTCCACAGGACGCAATCAGCCCCAGCATTTT. It encodes CASSTGRNQPQHF.